This T cell receptor (beta chain) was sequenced for a study of beta chain features in type 1 diabetes. Findings and caveats of the study: A definitive answer on HLA type influencing TCRB rearrangement was not reached here. Shortening of TCRB CDR3s, moderate but significant, appeared in all four CD4+ subsets of Type 1 diabetes patients.

A word on this clone: Its antigen is currently unknown.

Reverse transcribing all isolated RNA meant expressed TCRB transcripts were sequenced. The repertoire was sequenced with immunoSEQ multiplex PCR; TCRdb's copy has only in-frame clones and lacks some. The data hold some 700,000 clones, with roughly an eighth observed a single time. Germline CDR1 and CDR2: MDHEN and SYDVKM. Trimming stripped 5 bases from V and 10 bases from J, with 17 bases between. This CDR3 region has 13 residues. Source material: naive CD4+ T cells from blood. V gene TRBV28 combines with J gene TRBJ1-2; D may be TRBD1 (5 bases). This receptor was identified in a man between 18 and 29 years old with type 1 diabetes. CDR3 amino acids: CASSATGPIDYTF. The CDR3 coding sequence is TGTGCCAGCAGTGCTACGGGACCTATCGACTACACCTTC.